Listed below are T cell receptor beta chains from one sample, sequenced in a study of response to subunit inactivated influenza vaccine. Each CDR3 protein gets one entry after TCRdb re-called the RT-PCR reads with MiXCR. The sample contains 650,000 or so distinct CDR3 sequences, around 15% of which appear only once. The sequencing here drew on PBMCs from blood, taken less than 15 days before vaccination. These receptors were obtained from a man aged 50-60 years who received an inactivated influenza vaccine. Both conserved end residues are part of each CDR3. D genes are given only for firm matches. Only part of the rows carry a size: once, few, many, or a class if the clone is expanded.

abundance,v_gene,d_gene,j_gene,CDR3aa,CDR3nt
-,TRBV20-1,TRBD2,TRBJ2-2,CSAGGTRVANTGELFF,TGCAGTGCGGGGGGGACTAGGGTCGCGAACACCGGGGAGCTGTTTTTT
many,TRBV5-1,-,TRBJ1-1,CASSPDGTEAFF,TGCGCCAGCAGCCCGGACGGGACTGAAGCTTTCTTT
many,TRBV20-1,TRBD1,TRBJ2-7,CSAAQGARNEQYF,TGCAGTGCAGCGCAGGGGGCTAGAAACGAGCAGTACTTC
-,TRBV2,-,TRBJ1-4,CASSSPGLNEKLFF,TGTGCCAGCAGTAGCCCAGGCCTTAATGAAAAACTGTTTTTT
few,TRBV12-3/TRBV12-4,-,TRBJ1-1,CASSFPEGGWTEAFF,TGTGCCAGCAGTTTTCCGGAAGGGGGATGGACTGAAGCTTTCTTT
large,TRBV11-3,-,TRBJ2-1,CASSKPPDNEQFF,TGTGCCAGCAGTAAGCCCCCGGACAATGAGCAGTTCTTC
-,TRBV5-1,TRBD2,TRBJ2-1,CASSRYPGLAAYNEQFF,TGCGCCAGCAGCCGTTATCCGGGACTAGCGGCTTACAATGAGCAGTTCTTC
many,TRBV10-3,-,TRBJ1-1,CAIRGGSTHTEAFF,TGTGCCATCCGAGGGGGATCGACCCACACTGAAGCTTTCTTT
few,TRBV29-1,-,TRBJ1-1,CSAEGRWKTEAFF,TGCAGCGCCGAGGGTAGGTGGAAAACTGAAGCTTTCTTT
-,TRBV4-2,TRBD2,TRBJ2-1,CASSQLAVNEQFF,TGTGCCAGCAGCCAACTAGCGGTCAATGAGCAGTTCTTC
few,TRBV12-3/TRBV12-4,-,TRBJ1-2,CASRPNAGAFGYGYTF,TGTGCCAGCAGACCTAACGCAGGGGCGTTTGGCTATGGCTACACCTTC
few,TRBV5-1,-,TRBJ2-1,CASSLDTGSFNEQFF,TGCGCCAGCAGCTTGGATACCGGGTCCTTCAATGAGCAGTTCTTC
few,TRBV9,-,TRBJ1-3,CASSVAHGGTGNTIYF,TGTGCCAGCAGCGTCGCTCATGGGGGGACTGGAAACACCATATATTTT
once,TRBV28,TRBD1,TRBJ1-1,CASMTGGAIAEAFF,TGTGCCAGTATGACAGGGGGCGCGATCGCTGAAGCTTTCTTT
few,TRBV30,-,TRBJ2-3,CAWSVAVDTQYF,TGTGCCTGGAGTGTGGCGGTGGATACGCAGTATTTT
-,TRBV4-1,-,TRBJ2-5,CASSQDPIRSWASNSQETQYF,TGCGCCAGCAGCCAAGATCCGATTCGAAGTTGGGCTAGCAACTCACAAGAGACCCAGTACTTC
few,TRBV19,TRBD1,TRBJ2-7,CATRQGNYEQYF,TGTGCCACCCGACAGGGCAACTACGAGCAGTACTTC
-,TRBV7-6,TRBD2,TRBJ2-1,CASSRMGLAGYNEQFF,TGTGCCAGCAGCCGTATGGGACTAGCGGGCTACAATGAGCAGTTCTTC
many,TRBV6-2/TRBV6-3,TRBD2,TRBJ2-5,CASSLNVAGARKTQYF,TGTGCCAGCAGTCTAAACGTAGCGGGAGCACGAAAGACCCAGTACTTC
few,TRBV11-2,TRBD2,TRBJ2-1,CASSLGLAGLRSSYNEQFF,TGTGCCAGCAGCTTGGGACTAGCGGGCCTCCGAAGCTCCTACAATGAGCAGTTCTTC
few,TRBV7-2,-,TRBJ2-2,CASSPGTRPPNTGELFF,TGTGCCAGCAGCCCTGGAACTCGACCACCTAACACCGGGGAGCTGTTTTTT
-,TRBV4-3,-,TRBJ1-2,CASSQERSVSMGYTF,TGCGCCAGCAGCCAAGAACGAAGTGTCTCTATGGGCTACACCTTC
many,TRBV6-1,-,TRBJ2-5,CASTGRGKETQYF,TGTGCCAGCACGGGCAGGGGCAAAGAGACCCAGTACTTC
few,TRBV5-5,-,TRBJ2-3,CASSDPRDTFTDTQYF,TGTGCCAGCAGCGACCCCAGGGACACCTTCACAGATACGCAGTATTTT
-,TRBV11-3,-,TRBJ2-3,CASSLRTYTSTDTQYF,TGTGCCAGCAGCCTTCGGACGTACACTAGCACAGATACGCAGTATTTT
-,TRBV6-2/TRBV6-3,-,TRBJ2-4,CASSPDTEQNIQYF,TGTGCCAGCAGTCCGGACACCGAACAGAACATTCAGTACTTC
-,TRBV5-1,-,TRBJ2-7,CASSPGNGAYEQYF,TGCGCCAGCAGCCCCGGCAACGGGGCCTACGAGCAGTACTTC
-,TRBV12-3/TRBV12-4,-,TRBJ1-1,CASSLTGTANTEAFF,TGTGCCAGCAGTTTAACCGGGACGGCAAACACTGAAGCTTTCTTT
few,TRBV6-2/TRBV6-3,-,TRBJ2-1,CASRRTSYEQFF,TGTGCCAGCAGGAGGACCAGCTATGAGCAGTTCTTC
-,TRBV5-1,-,TRBJ1-1,CASRISGEAFF,TGCGCCAGCAGAATATCTGGAGAAGCTTTCTTT
-,TRBV24-1,TRBD2,TRBJ2-3,CATSGLGLADYTDTQYF,TGTGCCACCAGTGGCCTGGGACTAGCGGACTACACAGATACGCAGTATTTT
few,TRBV7-2,TRBD2,TRBJ2-7,CASSLRASGYEQYF,TGTGCCAGCAGCTTGAGGGCTAGCGGATACGAGCAGTACTTC
-,TRBV19,TRBD1,TRBJ2-5,CASSIGGQAVQETQYF,TGTGCCAGTAGTATAGGCGGACAGGCGGTCCAAGAGACCCAGTACTTC
few,TRBV29-1,TRBD1,TRBJ2-3,CSVGSRGSDTQYF,TGCAGCGTTGGTAGCAGGGGGTCAGATACGCAGTATTTT
-,TRBV5-1,TRBD1,TRBJ2-2,CASSSQDRGRELFF,TGCGCCAGCAGCTCACAAGACAGGGGAAGGGAGCTGTTTTTT
few,TRBV7-2,TRBD2,TRBJ2-3,CASSLVFSGGLTDTQYF,TGTGCCAGCAGCTTAGTTTTTAGCGGGGGGCTCACAGATACGCAGTATTTT
few,TRBV9,-,TRBJ1-1,CASSVGGAANTEAFF,TGTGCCAGCAGCGTAGGGGGGGCAGCGAACACTGAAGCTTTCTTT
few,TRBV2,TRBD2,TRBJ2-5,CASSLRTSGRSLQETQYF,TGTGCCAGCAGTCTGCGGACTAGCGGGAGGTCCCTACAAGAGACCCAGTACTTC
-,TRBV5-1,TRBD1,TRBJ2-5,CASSLGDRVEETQYF,TGCGCCAGCAGCTTGGGGGACAGGGTCGAAGAGACCCAGTACTTC
-,TRBV9,TRBD2,TRBJ2-5,CASSAGAGALQETQYF,TGTGCCAGCAGCGCAGGTGCGGGAGCCCTCCAAGAGACCCAGTACTTC
few,TRBV6-1,-,TRBJ2-7,CASSQYTYYEQYF,TGTGCCAGCAGTCAGTATACGTACTACGAGCAGTACTTC
-,TRBV29-1,-,TRBJ1-1,CSVWGREAFF,TGCAGCGTTTGGGGCAGGGAAGCTTTCTTT
few,TRBV7-8,TRBD2,TRBJ2-1,CASSLPAGGPHNEQFF,TGTGCCAGCAGCTTACCGGCGGGAGGGCCCCACAATGAGCAGTTCTTC
many,TRBV2,-,TRBJ2-1,CASSHRAPIYNEQFF,TGTGCCAGCAGTCACAGGGCCCCTATCTACAATGAGCAGTTCTTC
-,TRBV29-1,TRBD1,TRBJ2-1,CSVDRQSSYNEQFF,TGCAGCGTGGACAGGCAGAGCTCCTACAATGAGCAGTTCTTC
few,TRBV20-1,TRBD1,TRBJ2-7,CSATPPGQGYSYEQYF,TGCAGTGCTACCCCTCCGGGACAGGGGTACTCCTACGAGCAGTACTTC
many,TRBV12-3/TRBV12-4,-,TRBJ1-2,CASSRQGNYGYTF,TGTGCCAGCAGCCGTCAGGGAAACTATGGCTACACCTTC
few,TRBV5-6,-,TRBJ2-1,CASSTAIYNEQFF,TGTGCCAGCAGCACCGCAATATACAATGAGCAGTTCTTC
-,TRBV12-3/TRBV12-4,TRBD2,TRBJ2-5,CASSLVLTSGQETQYF,TGTGCCAGCAGTTTAGTTTTGACTAGCGGGCAAGAGACCCAGTACTTC
few,TRBV5-1,-,TRBJ1-5,CASSQAGTSNQPQHF,TGCGCCAGCAGCCAGGCCGGGACCTCCAATCAGCCCCAGCATTTT
few,TRBV20-1,-,TRBJ2-7,CSARGLANYEQYF,TGCAGTGCTAGAGGGCTAGCGAACTACGAGCAGTACTTC
few,TRBV29-1,-,TRBJ1-2,CSVLKAGGGYTF,TGCAGCGTCCTTAAGGCAGGAGGAGGCTACACCTTC
-,TRBV12-3/TRBV12-4,-,TRBJ1-1,CASSLVRGKAFF,TGTGCCAGCAGTTTAGTAAGGGGCAAAGCTTTCTTT